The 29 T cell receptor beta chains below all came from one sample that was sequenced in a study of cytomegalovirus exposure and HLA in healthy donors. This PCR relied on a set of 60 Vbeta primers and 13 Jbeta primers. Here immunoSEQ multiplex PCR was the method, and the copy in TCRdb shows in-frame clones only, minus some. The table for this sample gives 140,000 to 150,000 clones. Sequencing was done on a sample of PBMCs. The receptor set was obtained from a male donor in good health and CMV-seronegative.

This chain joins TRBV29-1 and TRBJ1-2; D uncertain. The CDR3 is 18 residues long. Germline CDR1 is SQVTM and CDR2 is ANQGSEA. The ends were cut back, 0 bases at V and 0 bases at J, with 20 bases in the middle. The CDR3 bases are TGCAGCGTTGAAGATCGCCCCCAAAGAATTTCAGCTAACTATGGCTACACCTTC. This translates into CSVEDRPQRISANYGYTF.

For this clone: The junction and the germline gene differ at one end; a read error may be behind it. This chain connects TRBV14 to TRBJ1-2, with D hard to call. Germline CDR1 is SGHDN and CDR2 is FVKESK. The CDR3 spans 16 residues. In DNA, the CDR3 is TGTGCCAGCAGCCAGACTGCCGGGGTAGCGAACTCTGGCTACACCTTC. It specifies CASSQTAGVANSGYTF. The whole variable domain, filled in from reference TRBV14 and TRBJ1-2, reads EAGVTQFPSHSVIEKGQTVTLRCDPISGHDNLYWYRRVMGKEIKFLLHFVKESKQDESGMPNNRFLAERTGGTYSTLKVQPAELEDSGVYFCASSQTAGVANSGYTFGSGTRLTVV.

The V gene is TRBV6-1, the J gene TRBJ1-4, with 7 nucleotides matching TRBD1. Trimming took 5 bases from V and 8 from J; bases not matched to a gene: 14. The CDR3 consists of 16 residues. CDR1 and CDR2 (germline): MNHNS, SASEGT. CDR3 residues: CASSQVLTGRGEKLFF. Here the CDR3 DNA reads TGTGCCAGCAGTCAAGTTCTGACAGGGCGGGGAGAAAAACTGTTTTTT.

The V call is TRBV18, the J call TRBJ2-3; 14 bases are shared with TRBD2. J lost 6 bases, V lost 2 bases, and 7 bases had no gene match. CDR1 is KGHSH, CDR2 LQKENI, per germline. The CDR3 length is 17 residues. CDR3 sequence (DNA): TGTGCCAGCTCACCAACGGGGACTAGCGGGAGTTCTGATACGCAGTATTTT. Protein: CASSPTGTSGSSDTQYF.

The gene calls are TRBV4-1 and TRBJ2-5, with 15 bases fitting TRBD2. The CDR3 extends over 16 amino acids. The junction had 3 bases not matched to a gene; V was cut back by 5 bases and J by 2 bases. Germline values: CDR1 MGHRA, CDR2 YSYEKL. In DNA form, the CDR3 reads TGCGCCAGCAGCATTGGGACTAGCGGGGGGCAAGAGACCCAGTACTTC. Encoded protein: CASSIGTSGGQETQYF.

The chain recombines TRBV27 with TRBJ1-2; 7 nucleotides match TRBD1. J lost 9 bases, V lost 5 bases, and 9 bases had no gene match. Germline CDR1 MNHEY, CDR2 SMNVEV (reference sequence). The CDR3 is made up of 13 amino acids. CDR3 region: CASSLWTGQSYTF. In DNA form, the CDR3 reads TGTGCCAGCAGTCTCTGGACAGGTCAGAGCTACACCTTC.

CDR3: CASSSREGVGNQPQHF. Here the CDR3 DNA reads TGTGCCAGCAGTAGCCGGGAGGGGGTAGGCAATCAGCCCCAGCATTTT. The J gene is TRBJ1-5, the V gene TRBV28; tentative D call: TRBD1 (6 bases). The length of the CDR3 is 16 residues. CDR1 is MDHEN and CDR2 is SYDVKM in the germline V gene. Trimming took 5 bases from V and 2 from J, leaving 16 bases between them.

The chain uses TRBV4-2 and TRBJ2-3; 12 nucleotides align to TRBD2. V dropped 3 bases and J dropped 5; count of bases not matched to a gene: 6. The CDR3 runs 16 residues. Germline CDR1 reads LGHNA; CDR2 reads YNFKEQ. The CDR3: CASSQELAGGQDTQYF. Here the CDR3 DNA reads TGTGCCAGCAGCCAGGAACTAGCGGGGGGCCAAGATACGCAGTATTTT.

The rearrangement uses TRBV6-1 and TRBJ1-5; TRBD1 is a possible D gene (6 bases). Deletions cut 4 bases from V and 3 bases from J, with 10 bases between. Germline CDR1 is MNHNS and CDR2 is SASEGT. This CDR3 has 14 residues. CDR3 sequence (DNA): TGTGCCAGCAGTGTGGACAGTCACAATCAGCCCCAGCATTTT. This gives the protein CASSVDSHNQPQHF.

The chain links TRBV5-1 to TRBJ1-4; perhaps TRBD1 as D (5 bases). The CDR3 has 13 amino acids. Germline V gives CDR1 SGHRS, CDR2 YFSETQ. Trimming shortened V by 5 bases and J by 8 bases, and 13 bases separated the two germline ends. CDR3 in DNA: TGCGCCAGCAGGACGGGGGACGAAGAAAAACTGTTTTTT. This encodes CASRTGDEEKLFF.

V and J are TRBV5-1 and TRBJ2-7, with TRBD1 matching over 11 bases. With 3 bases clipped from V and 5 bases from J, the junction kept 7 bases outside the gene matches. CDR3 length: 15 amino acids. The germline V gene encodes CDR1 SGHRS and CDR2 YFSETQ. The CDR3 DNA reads TGCGCCAGCAGCTCTATGGACAGGGGGCTCGACGAGCAGTACTTC. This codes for CASSSMDRGLDEQYF.

The chain's CDR3 is CASSLGQVTTNEKLFF. CDR3 in DNA: TGTGCCAGTAGTTTGGGACAGGTGACAACTAATGAAAAACTGTTTTTT. The chain employs TRBV19 and TRBJ1-4; 8 nucleotides agree with TRBD1. V dropped 5 bases and J dropped 0; count of bases not matched to a gene: 5. The CDR3 is made up of 16 amino acids. Per germline, CDR1 LNHDA and CDR2 SQIVND (reference sequence).

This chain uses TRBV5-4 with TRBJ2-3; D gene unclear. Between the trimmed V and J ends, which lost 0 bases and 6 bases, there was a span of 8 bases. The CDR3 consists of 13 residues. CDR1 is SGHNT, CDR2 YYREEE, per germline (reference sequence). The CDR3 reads CASSLAERDTQYF. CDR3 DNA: TGTGCCAGCAGCTTGGCGGAGAGGGATACGCAGTATTTT. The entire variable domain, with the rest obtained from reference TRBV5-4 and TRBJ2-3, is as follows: ETGVTQSPTHLIKTRGQQVTLRCSSQSGHNTVSWYQQALGQGPQFIFQYYREEENGRGNFPPRFSGLQFPNYSSELNVNALELDDSALYLCASSLAERDTQYFGPGTRLTVL.

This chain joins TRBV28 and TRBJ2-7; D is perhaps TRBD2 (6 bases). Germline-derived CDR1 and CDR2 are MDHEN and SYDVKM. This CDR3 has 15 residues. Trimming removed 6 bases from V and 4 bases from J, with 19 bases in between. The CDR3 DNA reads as TGTGCCAGCAGCTACCCGGCTGCCCGGGAGTACGAGCAGTACTTC. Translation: CASSYPAAREYEQYF.

This CDR3 is CASRHDRGNQPQHF. Here the CDR3 DNA reads TGTGCCAGCAGACATGACAGGGGAAATCAGCCCCAGCATTTT. The chain carries TRBV2 and TRBJ1-5, with 8 bases aligning to TRBD1. V gave up 6 bases and J gave up 4 bases; unmatched junction bases: 5. Germline V gene sequence: CDR1 SNHLY, CDR2 FYNNEI. This CDR3 is 14 amino acids long.

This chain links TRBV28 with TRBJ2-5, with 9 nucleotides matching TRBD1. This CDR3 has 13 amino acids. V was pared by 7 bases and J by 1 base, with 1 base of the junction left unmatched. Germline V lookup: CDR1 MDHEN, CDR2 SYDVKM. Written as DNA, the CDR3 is TGTGCCAGCAACAGGGGGCTCCAAGAGACCCAGTACTTC. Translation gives CASNRGLQETQYF.

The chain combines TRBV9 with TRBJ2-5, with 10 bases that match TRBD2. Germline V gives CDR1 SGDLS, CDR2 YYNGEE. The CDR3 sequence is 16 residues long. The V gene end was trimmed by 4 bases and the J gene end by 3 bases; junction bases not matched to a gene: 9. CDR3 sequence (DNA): TGTGCCAGCAGCCCCAGACTAGCGGGCTCCGAAGAGACCCAGTACTTC. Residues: CASSPRLAGSEETQYF.

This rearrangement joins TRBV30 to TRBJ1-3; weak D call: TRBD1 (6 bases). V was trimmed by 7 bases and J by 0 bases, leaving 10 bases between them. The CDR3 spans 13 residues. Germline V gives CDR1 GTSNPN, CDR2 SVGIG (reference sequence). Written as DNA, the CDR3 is TGTGCCTCGATGGACAGCTCTGGAAACACCATATATTTT. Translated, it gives CASMDSSGNTIYF.

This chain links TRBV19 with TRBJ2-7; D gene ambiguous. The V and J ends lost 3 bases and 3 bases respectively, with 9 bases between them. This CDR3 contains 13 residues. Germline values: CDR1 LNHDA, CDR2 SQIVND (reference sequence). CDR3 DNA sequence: TGTGCCAGTAGTATTCCAGGTATCTACGAGCAGTACTTC. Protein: CASSIPGIYEQYF.

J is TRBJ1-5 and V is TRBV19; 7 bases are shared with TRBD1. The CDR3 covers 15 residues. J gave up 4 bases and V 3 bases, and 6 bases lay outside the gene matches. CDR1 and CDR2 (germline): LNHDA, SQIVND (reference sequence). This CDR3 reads CASSIEAGGNQPQHF. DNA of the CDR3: TGTGCCAGTAGTATTGAGGCAGGGGGAAATCAGCCCCAGCATTTT.

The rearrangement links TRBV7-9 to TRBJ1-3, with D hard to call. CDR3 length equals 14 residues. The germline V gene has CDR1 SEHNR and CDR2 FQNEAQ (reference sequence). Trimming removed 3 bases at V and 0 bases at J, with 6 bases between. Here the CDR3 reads CASSFGGSGNTIYF. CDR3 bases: TGTGCCAGCAGCTTCGGCGGCTCTGGAAACACCATATATTTT.

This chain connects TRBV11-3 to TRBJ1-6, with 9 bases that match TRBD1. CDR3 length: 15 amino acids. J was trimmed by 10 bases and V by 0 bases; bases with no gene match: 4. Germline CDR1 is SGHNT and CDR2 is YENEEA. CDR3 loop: CASSLDGTGRSPLHF. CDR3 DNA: TGTGCCAGCAGCTTAGACGGGACAGGGAGATCACCCCTCCACTTT.

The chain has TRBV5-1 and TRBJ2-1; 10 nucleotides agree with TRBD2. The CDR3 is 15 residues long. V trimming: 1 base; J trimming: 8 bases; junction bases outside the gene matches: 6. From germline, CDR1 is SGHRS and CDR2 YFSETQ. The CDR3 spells CASSLRLAGEDEQFF. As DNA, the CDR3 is TGCGCCAGCAGCTTGAGGCTAGCGGGAGAGGATGAGCAGTTCTTC.

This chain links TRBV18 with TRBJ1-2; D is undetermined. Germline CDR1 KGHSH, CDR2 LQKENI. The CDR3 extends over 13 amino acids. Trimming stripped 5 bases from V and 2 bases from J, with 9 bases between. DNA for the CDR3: TGTGCCAGCTCATCTGTGGGCAACTATGGCTACACCTTC. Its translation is CASSSVGNYGYTF.

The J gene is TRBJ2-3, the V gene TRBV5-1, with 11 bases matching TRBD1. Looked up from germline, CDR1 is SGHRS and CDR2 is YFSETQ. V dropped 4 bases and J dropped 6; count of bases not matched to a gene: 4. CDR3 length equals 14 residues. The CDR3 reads CASSQGTGGDTQYF. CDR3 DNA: TGCGCCAGCAGCCAGGGGACAGGGGGGGATACGCAGTATTTT. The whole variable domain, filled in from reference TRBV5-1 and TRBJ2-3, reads KAGVTQTPRYLIKTRGQQVTLSCSPISGHRSVSWYQQTPGQGLQFLFEYFSETQRNKGNFPGRFSGRQFSNSRSEMNVSTLELGDSALYLCASSQGTGGDTQYFGPGTRLTVL.

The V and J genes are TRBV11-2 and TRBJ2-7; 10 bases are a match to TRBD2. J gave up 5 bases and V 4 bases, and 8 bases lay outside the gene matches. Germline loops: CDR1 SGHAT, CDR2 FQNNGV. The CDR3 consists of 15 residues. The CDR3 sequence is CASSSELAGLHEQYF. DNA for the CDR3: TGTGCCAGCAGCTCGGAACTAGCGGGACTCCACGAGCAGTACTTC.

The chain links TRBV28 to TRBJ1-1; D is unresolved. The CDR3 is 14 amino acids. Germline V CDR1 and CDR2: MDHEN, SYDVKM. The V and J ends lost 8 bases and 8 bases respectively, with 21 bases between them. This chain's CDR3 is CASQKEGYFKEAFF. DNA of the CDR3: TGTGCCAGCCAAAAAGAGGGCTACTTTAAGGAAGCTTTCTTT.

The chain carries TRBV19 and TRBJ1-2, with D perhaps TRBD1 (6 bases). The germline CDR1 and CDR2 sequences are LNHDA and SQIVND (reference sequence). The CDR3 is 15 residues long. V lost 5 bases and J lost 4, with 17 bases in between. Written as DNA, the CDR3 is TGTGCCAGTAGTCCGAGGACAGCCCTTTCCTATGGCTACACCTTC. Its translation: CASSPRTALSYGYTF. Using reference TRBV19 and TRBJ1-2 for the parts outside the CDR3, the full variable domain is DGGITQSPKYLFRKEGQNVTLSCEQNLNHDAMYWYRQDPGQGLRLIYYSQIVNDFQKGDIAEGYSVSREKKESFPLTVTSAQKNPTAFYLCASSPRTALSYGYTFGSGTRLTVV.

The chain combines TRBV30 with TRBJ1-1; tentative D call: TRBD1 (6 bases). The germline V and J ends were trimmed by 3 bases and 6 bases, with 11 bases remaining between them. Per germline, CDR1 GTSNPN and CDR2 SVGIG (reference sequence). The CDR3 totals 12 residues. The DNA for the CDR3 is TGTGCCTGGAGCCCTAAGGGGGCTGAAGCTTTCTTT. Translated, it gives CAWSPKGAEAFF.